The 12 T cell receptor beta chains reported below all come from one sample, sequenced in a study of regulatory dendritic cells for organ transplantation. Here immunoSEQ multiplex PCR was the method, and the copy in TCRdb shows in-frame clones only, minus some. The sample carries 21,000 or so clones, 74% recorded once. Sequencing was done on a sample of memory CD4+ T cells from blood. Subset indicated: CD45RO+ memory T cells. The source of these receptors is a human donor in good health.

V usage is TRBV6-1 and J usage is TRBJ2-1; 7 bases match TRBD2. CDR3 length equals 15 residues. Germline V lookup: CDR1 MNHNS, CDR2 SASEGT. Unmatched junction bases numbered 7, after V lost 6 bases and J lost 2 bases. The DNA of the CDR3 is TGTGCCAGCAGGGATGCCGGGACTACCTACAATGAGCAGTTCTTC. Translation gives CASRDAGTTYNEQFF.

The V call is TRBV19, the J call TRBJ2-1, with D hard to call. V was pared by 10 bases and J by 5 bases, with 15 bases between. This CDR3 is built from 13 residues. Per germline, CDR1 LNHDA and CDR2 SQIVND (reference sequence). The CDR3 spells CATTTAAHNEQFF. Here the CDR3 DNA reads TGTGCCACCACAACCGCGGCCCACAATGAGCAGTTCTTC.

V is TRBV7-8 and J is TRBJ1-5; TRBD1 matches at 7 bases. CDR1 and CDR2 from the germline V gene are SGHVS and FQNEAQ. This CDR3 is 16 amino acids long. V shed 5 bases, J shed 3 bases, and the junction held 10 bases outside the gene matches. The CDR3: CASSPNPGTANQPQHF. CDR3 sequence (DNA): TGTGCCAGCAGCCCAAACCCCGGGACAGCCAATCAGCCCCAGCATTTT.

J is TRBJ2-5 and V is TRBV27; D perhaps matches TRBD2 (5 bases). Germline CDR1 is MNHEY and CDR2 is SMNVEV (reference sequence). The ends were cut back, 8 bases at V and 0 bases at J, with 7 bases in the middle. The CDR3 runs to 12 residues. CDR3 sequence: CASRLNQETQYF. The CDR3 DNA follows: TGTGCCAGCCGACTAAACCAAGAGACCCAGTACTTC.

V usage is TRBV7-9 and J usage is TRBJ1-1; the match to TRBD1 covers 9 bases. The CDR3 sequence is 15 residues long. From germline, CDR1 is SEHNR and CDR2 FQNEAQ (reference sequence). The ends lost 4 bases at V and 4 bases at J; junction bases unmatched: 7. The DNA of the CDR3 is TGTGCCAGCAGCTCGCGGGACAGGGACGGCACTGAAGCTTTCTTT. It translates to CASSSRDRDGTEAFF. The complete variable domain, with remaining parts taken from reference TRBV7-9 and TRBJ1-1, reads DTGVSQNPRHKITKRGQNVTFRCDPISEHNRLYWYRQTLGQGPEFLTYFQNEAQLEKSRLLSDRFSAERPKGSFSTLEIQRTEQGDSAMYLCASSSRDRDGTEAFFGQGTRLTVV.

This sequence joins TRBV5-8 and TRBJ2-2; 11 bases match TRBD2. CDR1 is SGHTS, CDR2 YDEGEE, per germline. J gave up 2 bases and V 2 bases, and 5 bases lay outside the gene matches. This CDR3 region has 17 residues. The CDR3 bases are TGTGCCAGCAGCTTCCCACTAGCGGGGGACAACACCGGGGAGCTGTTTTTT. It translates to CASSFPLAGDNTGELFF. The full variable domain, completed using reference TRBV5-8 and TRBJ2-2, is EAGVTQSPTHLIKTRGQQATLRCSPISGHTSVYWYQQALGLGLQFLLWYDEGEERNRGNFPPRFSGRQFPNYSSELNVNALELEDSALYLCASSFPLAGDNTGELFFGEGSRLTVL.

J is TRBJ1-2 and V is TRBV6-1; D gene unclear. V lost 1 base and J lost 7, with 7 bases in between. This CDR3 contains 12 residues. Germline CDR1 and CDR2: MNHNS and SASEGT. The CDR3 DNA reads as TGTGCCAGCAGTGAAGGGGCGGGTGGCTACACCTTC. Protein: CASSEGAGGYTF.

The CDR3: CSSLRDRGINEQFF. DNA for the CDR3: TGCAGCTCGCTCCGGGACAGGGGGATCAATGAGCAGTTCTTC. The rearrangement joins TRBV29-1 to TRBJ2-1, with 11 nucleotides matching TRBD1. Unmatched junction bases numbered 9, after V lost 8 bases and J lost 6 bases. The CDR3 covers 14 residues. CDR1 SQVTM and CDR2 ANQGSEA come from the germline V gene.

This clone appeared a few times. This rearrangement joins TRBV19 to TRBJ1-2; the match to TRBD1 covers 8 bases. The CDR3 contains 16 residues. Per the germline V gene, CDR1 is LNHDA and CDR2 is SQIVND (reference sequence). Unmatched junction bases numbered 10, after V lost 5 bases and J lost 2 bases. The DNA of the CDR3 is TGTGCCAGTAGTTCGGTTTCCGGACAGGGAAACTATGGCTACACCTTC. Residues: CASSSVSGQGNYGYTF. Full variable domain (missing parts from reference TRBV19 and TRBJ1-2): DGGITQSPKYLFRKEGQNVTLSCEQNLNHDAMYWYRQDPGQGLRLIYYSQIVNDFQKGDIAEGYSVSREKKESFPLTVTSAQKNPTAFYLCASSSVSGQGNYGYTFGSGTRLTVV.

The V and J genes are TRBV2 and TRBJ2-7; 9 nucleotides match TRBD1. This CDR3 is built from 12 residues. V lost 3 bases to trimming and J lost 10 bases; unmatched junction nucleotides: 4. Germline CDR1 and CDR2: SNHLY and FYNNEI. In DNA, the CDR3 is TGTGCCAGCAGTGAGGGACAGGGATCACAGTACTTC. As protein: CASSEGQGSQYF.

The chain employs TRBV10-3 and TRBJ1-4; a possible D gene is TRBD1 (6 bases). CDR3 length equals 14 residues. The V gene lost 5 bases and the J gene lost 5 bases, with 12 bases spanning the gap. CDR1 is ENHRY and CDR2 is SYGVKD in the germline V gene. The CDR3 DNA reads TGTGCCATCAGTCAGGACAGTTCCAATGAAAAACTGTTTTTT. It specifies CAISQDSSNEKLFF.

The chain couples TRBV10-3 to TRBJ1-4, with 10 bases lining up with TRBD1. V lost 5 bases and J lost 8; bases outside the gene matches: 5. Germline lookup yields CDR1 ENHRY and CDR2 SYGVKD. The CDR3 contains 14 residues. The CDR3: CAISSGTGDEKLFF. The DNA for the CDR3 is TGTGCCATCAGTTCCGGGACAGGGGACGAAAAACTGTTTTTT.